These 27 T cell receptor beta chains were all obtained from the same sample, sequenced in a study of Ad26.COV2.S vaccination and SARS-CoV-2 variants. The treatment here: about 20 received Ad26.COV2.S at low or high dose, single or two shots; several received placebo; per-sample allocation not given. At day 63 after the first vaccine or placebo injection, samples were drawn. Profiled with immunoSEQ multiplex PCR; TCRdb holds only in-frame clones, not every one. The repertoire holds approximately 300,000 clones, with about 86% as singletons. The source material was peripheral blood, sampled in a trial of Ad26.COV2.S vaccine versus placebo. The source of these receptors is a person aged 18-65 years who received the Ad26.COV2.S COVID-19 vaccine or a placebo.

This clone was detected only a few times. This rearrangement joins TRBV28 to TRBJ2-7; 8 bases line up with TRBD2. V trimming: 7 bases; J trimming: 10 bases; junction bases outside the gene matches: 24. The CDR3 has 17 amino acids. Looked up from germline, CDR1 is MDHEN and CDR2 is SYDVKM. CDR3 nucleotide sequence: TGTGCCAGCACCATTCCCGCCGTCAACAGCGGGGGTACGCAACAGTACTTC. This encodes CASTIPAVNSGGTQQYF.

CDR3 DNA sequence: TGTGCCAGCAGCCAAGGGGACAGATATAATTCACCCCTCCACTTT. Amino acids: CASSQGDRYNSPLHF. This sequence joins TRBV3-1 (or the pseudogene TRBV3-2) and TRBJ1-6; 7 bases agree with TRBD1. Trimming removed 1 base from V and 4 bases from J; junction bases left unmatched: 1. The CDR3 consists of 15 residues. Germline V CDR1 and CDR2: LGHDT, YNNKEL (reference sequence).

The chain joins TRBV12-3 or TRBV12-4 to TRBJ1-1; weak D call: TRBD1 (6 bases). This CDR3 has 13 amino acids. V was shortened by 5 bases and J by 2 bases, with 9 bases between the two germline ends. CDR3 residues: CASSGQPNTEAFF. CDR3 sequence (DNA): TGTGCCAGCAGTGGACAGCCTAACACTGAAGCTTTCTTT.

This clone turned up a few times. The rearrangement joins TRBV11-2 to TRBJ2-3; D is uncertain. Trimming took off 4 bases at V and 0 bases at J, with 2 bases between the two ends. The germline gives CDR1 SGHAT, CDR2 FQNNGV. The CDR3 covers 12 residues. The CDR3 here is CASSSSTDTQYF. The DNA of the CDR3 is TGTGCCAGCAGCTCAAGCACAGATACGCAGTATTTT.

The chain combines TRBV5-1 with TRBJ1-3; TRBD1 matches at 9 bases. Germline values: CDR1 SGHRS, CDR2 YFSETQ. CDR3 length: 18 amino acids. The junction had 9 bases not matched to a gene; V was cut back by 0 bases and J by 2 bases. The CDR3 DNA reads as TGCGCCAGCAGCTTGGCAGGACAGGGGATGGATGCTGGAAACACCATATATTTT. Its protein product is CASSLAGQGMDAGNTIYF.

The chain is built from TRBV19 and TRBJ1-1; possible D gene TRBD1, 5 bases. Between the trimmed V and J ends, which lost 0 bases and 10 bases, there was a span of 15 bases. In germline, CDR1 is LNHDA, CDR2 SQIVND (reference sequence). The CDR3 has 14 residues. The CDR3 is CASSIDRDSRRAFF. The CDR3 DNA reads TGTGCCAGTAGTATAGATCGTGACAGCCGGCGAGCTTTCTTT. Combining the CDR3 with reference TRBV19 and TRBJ1-1 gives the whole variable domain DGGITQSPKYLFRKEGQNVTLSCEQNLNHDAMYWYRQDPGQGLRLIYYSQIVNDFQKGDIAEGYSVSREKKESFPLTVTSAQKNPTAFYLCASSIDRDSRRAFFGQGTRLTVV.

This clone was observed a handful of times. Distinct nucleotide sequences in the sample also encode this CDR3. J is TRBJ2-7 and V is TRBV9, with 8 bases lining up with TRBD1. V shed 4 bases and J 2 bases; nucleotides not matched to a gene: 5. The V gene's germline CDR1 is SGDLS and CDR2 YYNGEE. The CDR3 totals 14 residues. The CDR3 spells CASSPRTGPYEQYF. CDR3 DNA: TGTGCCAGCAGCCCGCGGACAGGGCCCTACGAGCAGTACTTC.

This sequence joins TRBV2 and TRBJ1-1; D is perhaps TRBD1 (6 bases). The CDR3 is 12 residues long. V was pared by 4 bases and J by 7 bases, with 10 bases between. Germline assignment: CDR1 SNHLY and CDR2 FYNNEI. The CDR3 DNA reads TGTGCCAGCAGTGGACTGGACAGTGAAGCTTTCTTT. It yields the protein CASSGLDSEAFF.

The chain recombines TRBV7-9 with TRBJ1-5; D might be TRBD1 (5 bases). This CDR3 has 16 residues. The V gene's germline CDR1 is SEHNR and CDR2 FQNEAQ (reference sequence). V dropped 5 bases and J dropped 4 bases, with 18 bases sitting between them. The CDR3 nucleotides are TGTGCCAGCAGCCCCTTTGGGGCCTCGGATAATCAGCCCCAGCATTTT. Translated, it gives CASSPFGASDNQPQHF. The full variable domain, its missing parts supplied by reference TRBV7-9 and TRBJ1-5, is DTGVSQNPRHKITKRGQNVTFRCDPISEHNRLYWYRQTLGQGPEFLTYFQNEAQLEKSRLLSDRFSAERPKGSFSTLEIQRTEQGDSAMYLCASSPFGASDNQPQHFGDGTRLSIL.

The V and J genes are TRBV18 and TRBJ2-7, with D possibly being TRBD1 (6 bases). Deletions cut 2 bases from V and 4 bases from J, with 12 bases between. The CDR3 spans 14 residues. Germline V CDR1 and CDR2: KGHSH, LQKENI. The CDR3 protein is CASSPGQTHYEQYF. CDR3 nucleotides: TGTGCCAGCTCACCAGGACAGACCCATTACGAGCAGTACTTC.

The chain joins TRBV2 to TRBJ2-7; 8 bases match TRBD1. CDR1 is SNHLY, CDR2 FYNNEI, per germline. The CDR3 totals 13 residues. V trimming: 4 bases; J trimming: 7 bases; junction bases outside the gene matches: 6. The CDR3 sequence is CASSGQGAGEQYF. The DNA of the CDR3 is TGTGCCAGCAGTGGTCAGGGGGCGGGGGAGCAGTACTTC.

CDR3 coding DNA: TGTGCCAGCAGCCCCATGGGGGCTTTCTTT. Protein product: CASSPMGAFF. This chain uses TRBV7-9 with TRBJ1-1; D is undetermined. Trimming left V 5 bases short and J 11 bases short, with 9 bases between. The CDR3 length is 10 residues. From germline, CDR1 is SEHNR and CDR2 FQNEAQ (reference sequence).

The chain has TRBV19 and TRBJ1-1, with no clear D. Germline V gives CDR1 LNHDA, CDR2 SQIVND (reference sequence). This CDR3 comprises 13 residues. Trimming shortened V by 3 bases and J by 3 bases, and 8 bases separated the two germline ends. CDR3 nucleotide sequence: TGTGCCAGTAGTATGGGGAAGGACACTGAAGCTTTCTTT. It specifies CASSMGKDTEAFF. The whole variable domain, filled in from reference TRBV19 and TRBJ1-1, reads DGGITQSPKYLFRKEGQNVTLSCEQNLNHDAMYWYRQDPGQGLRLIYYSQIVNDFQKGDIAEGYSVSREKKESFPLTVTSAQKNPTAFYLCASSMGKDTEAFFGQGTRLTVV.

The CDR3 region has the DNA TGTGCCAGTACCACCCGCTCTGGGGCCAACGTCCTGACTTTC. Translated, it gives CASTTRSGANVLTF. This rearrangement joins TRBV19 to TRBJ2-6; D uncertain. Per the germline V gene, CDR1 is LNHDA and CDR2 is SQIVND (reference sequence). This CDR3 is built from 14 residues. V lost 7 bases and J lost 0, with 7 bases in between.

This chain links TRBV4-3 with TRBJ1-1; perhaps TRBD1 as D (6 bases). In germline, CDR1 is LGHNA, CDR2 YSLEER. This CDR3 has 14 residues. The V end was cut by 1 base, the J end by 1 base, with 7 bases between. The CDR3 region has the DNA TGCGCCAGCAGCCAAGTGGACAGGAACACTGAAGCTTTCTTT. Translated, it gives CASSQVDRNTEAFF.

A few counts support this clone. This chain uses TRBV5-4 with TRBJ2-7; D gene uncertain. Per germline, CDR1 SGHNT and CDR2 YYREEE (reference sequence). This CDR3 has 12 residues. V lost 3 bases and J lost 4, with 8 bases in between. The CDR3, as DNA: TGTGCCAGCAGCTACTGGCCTTACGAGCAGTACTTC. Amino acids: CASSYWPYEQYF.

The chain uses TRBV6-6 and TRBJ2-5; 8 nucleotides agree with TRBD2. CDR1 and CDR2 (germline): MNHNY, SVGAGI (reference sequence). This CDR3 has 14 amino acids. V gave up 7 bases and J gave up 1 base; unmatched junction bases: 5. Here the CDR3 reads CASNRAGGQETQYF. For the CDR3, the DNA is TGTGCCAGCAACCGGGCGGGGGGCCAAGAGACCCAGTACTTC.

The chain has TRBV7-2 and TRBJ1-1; possible D gene TRBD1, 5 bases. Germline V gene lookup returns CDR1 SGHTA and CDR2 FQGNSA. CDR3 length: 14 residues. V was cut by 2 bases and J by 0 bases, with 7 bases left in between. The CDR3 is CASSLQGLNTEAFF. The CDR3 nucleotides read TGTGCCAGCAGCTTACAGGGATTGAACACTGAAGCTTTCTTT.

V usage is TRBV25-1 and J usage is TRBJ2-7; D unclear. Trimming cost V 5 bases and J 3 bases, with 8 bases left between them. The germline CDR1 and CDR2 sequences are MGHDK and SYGVNS. The CDR3 sequence is 12 residues long. CDR3 sequence (DNA): TGTGCCAGCAGTAAAGACTTCTACGAGCAGTACTTC. Its translation is CASSKDFYEQYF.

The J gene is TRBJ2-3, the V gene TRBV7-2; D might be TRBD1 (6 bases). Germline assignment: CDR1 SGHTA and CDR2 FQGNSA. The CDR3 covers 16 residues. V was cut by 1 base and J by 5 bases, with 16 bases left in between. The CDR3 spells CASSLVAQGPGDTQYF. The CDR3 DNA reads as TGTGCCAGCAGCTTAGTTGCGCAGGGGCCCGGAGATACGCAGTATTTT.

This chain joins TRBV6-2 or TRBV6-3 and TRBJ2-1; 10 nucleotides line up with TRBD2. The CDR3 has 18 amino acids. Trimming cost V 4 bases and J 4 bases; bases outside gene matches: 13. From germline, CDR1 is MNHEY and CDR2 SVGEGT. DNA of the CDR3: TGTGCCAGCAGTTCCAGGCAGTCTAGCGGGGGCGATTACAATGAGCAGTTCTTC. Amino acid sequence: CASSSRQSSGGDYNEQFF.

The V gene is TRBV7-2, the J gene TRBJ2-1, with a possible D match to TRBD2 (5 bases). CDR1 and CDR2 (germline): SGHTA, FQGNSA. V was trimmed by 0 bases and J by 4 bases, leaving 7 bases between them. The CDR3 is 14 amino acids. Here the CDR3 reads CASSLAPGYNEQFF. For the CDR3, the DNA is TGTGCCAGCAGCTTAGCCCCGGGGTACAATGAGCAGTTCTTC.

V is TRBV6-5 and J is TRBJ1-5; TRBD1 is a possible D gene (5 bases). The CDR3 is made up of 14 amino acids. Germline V gene sequence: CDR1 MNHEY, CDR2 SVGAGI. V lost 3 bases and J lost 0, with 6 bases in between. The CDR3 protein is CASSYDSSNQPQHF. CDR3 DNA: TGTGCCAGCAGTTATGACAGTAGCAATCAGCCCCAGCATTTT.

The chain has TRBV5-5 and TRBJ1-2, with 12 bases identical to TRBD1. Trimming cost V 4 bases and J 4 bases; bases outside gene matches: 2. The CDR3 length is 14 residues. Per germline, CDR1 SGHKS and CDR2 YYEKEE (reference sequence). The CDR3 DNA reads TGTGCCAGCAGCCTGGGACAGGGGGCCTATGGCTACACCTTC. Translation: CASSLGQGAYGYTF.

This chain joins TRBV29-1 and TRBJ2-7, with a weak D call TRBD1 (6 bases). V lost 5 bases to trimming and J lost 2 bases, with 13 bases between them. CDR1 is SQVTM, CDR2 ANQGSEA, per germline. This CDR3 spans 13 amino acids. The CDR3 is CSVRDRLTYEQYF. CDR3 nucleotide sequence: TGCAGCGTTCGTGACAGGTTAACCTACGAGCAGTACTTC.

The gene calls are TRBV6-5 and TRBJ2-3; TRBD2 matches 9 bases. CDR3 length: 14 residues. Germline loops: CDR1 MNHEY, CDR2 SVGAGI. V trimming: 7 bases; J trimming: 5 bases; junction bases outside the gene matches: 7. In DNA, the CDR3 is TGTGCCAGCAAGCTTAGCGGGGGAATAGATACGCAGTATTTT. This codes for CASKLSGGIDTQYF.

This chain links TRBV6-2 or TRBV6-3 with TRBJ1-2; no clear D gene. V lost 4 bases and J lost 8, with 11 bases in between. The length of the CDR3 is 12 residues. Germline assignment: CDR1 MNHEY and CDR2 SVGEGT. DNA for the CDR3: TGTGCCAGCAGTTTGAGGACGGGGGGCTACACCTTC. Translating gives CASSLRTGGYTF.